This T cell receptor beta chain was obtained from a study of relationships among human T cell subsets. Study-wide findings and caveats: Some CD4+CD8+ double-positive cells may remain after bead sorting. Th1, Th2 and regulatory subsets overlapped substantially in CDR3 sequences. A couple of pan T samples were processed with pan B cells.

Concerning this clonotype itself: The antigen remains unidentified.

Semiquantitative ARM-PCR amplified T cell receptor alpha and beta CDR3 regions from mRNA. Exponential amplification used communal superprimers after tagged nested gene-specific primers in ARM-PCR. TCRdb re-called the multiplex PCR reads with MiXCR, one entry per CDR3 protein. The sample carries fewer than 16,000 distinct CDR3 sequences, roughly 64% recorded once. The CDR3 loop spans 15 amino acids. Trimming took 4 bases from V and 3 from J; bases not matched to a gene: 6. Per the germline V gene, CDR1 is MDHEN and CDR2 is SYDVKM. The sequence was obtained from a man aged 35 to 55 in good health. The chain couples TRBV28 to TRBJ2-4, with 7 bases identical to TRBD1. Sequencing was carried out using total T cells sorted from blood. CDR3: CASSSLRDSKNIQYF. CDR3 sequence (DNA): TGTGCCAGCAGTTCACTCCGGGACAGCAAAAACATTCAGTACTTC.